Listed below are T cell receptor beta chains from one sample, sequenced in a study of blood T cell repertoires in COVID-19. Assay: immunoSEQ multiplex PCR; the TCRdb copy retains only in-frame clones and omits some. The table shows roughly 330,000 clones, with around 82% occurring only once. Sequenced input: peripheral blood. Every receptor here comes from a woman between 45 and 65 years old with acute or convalescent COVID-19. CDR3s include the opening cysteine and the closing phenylalanine or tryptophan. The order of the fields is D gene, clone size, V gene, J gene, CDR3 DNA, CDR3 protein. The D gene is left open where the match is weak. Not all rows give a size; the values are once, few, many and, for expanded clones, a class.

D gene: .; clone size: .; V gene: TRBV19; J gene: TRBJ1-5; CDR3 DNA: TGTGCCAGTAGTGCTTTCACGGGGGGCAATCAGCCCCAGCATTTT; CDR3 protein: CASSAFTGGNQPQHF
D gene: .; clone size: .; V gene: TRBV4-3; J gene: TRBJ1-2; CDR3 DNA: TGCGCCAGCAGCCAGGGGCTAACTTTCGGCTACACCTTC; CDR3 protein: CASSQGLTFGYTF
D gene: TRBD1; clone size: .; V gene: TRBV5-1; J gene: TRBJ2-1; CDR3 DNA: TGCGCCAGCAGCTCGGGACAGAACTACAATGAGCAGTTCTTC; CDR3 protein: CASSSGQNYNEQFF
D gene: .; clone size: .; V gene: TRBV5-8; J gene: TRBJ2-7; CDR3 DNA: TGTGCCAGCAGCTTTACAGGATCTACTGGTGGGGAGCAGTACTTC; CDR3 protein: CASSFTGSTGGEQYF
D gene: .; clone size: .; V gene: TRBV9; J gene: TRBJ2-3; CDR3 DNA: TGTGCCAGCAGCGGTTCAGGGGCCGCAGATACGCAGTATTTT; CDR3 protein: CASSGSGAADTQYF
D gene: .; clone size: .; V gene: TRBV27; J gene: TRBJ2-7; CDR3 DNA: TGTGCCAGCAGTTTTGGCCCGGGTTTAGAGCAGTACTTC; CDR3 protein: CASSFGPGLEQYF
D gene: .; clone size: .; V gene: TRBV5-1; J gene: TRBJ2-5; CDR3 DNA: TGCGCCAGCAGCTTGGAGGGGATGCGAGAGACCCAGTACTTC; CDR3 protein: CASSLEGMRETQYF
D gene: .; clone size: .; V gene: TRBV5-1; J gene: TRBJ1-1; CDR3 DNA: TGCGCCAGCAGCTTGGAGGCGGGGTGGAACACTGAAGCTTTCTTT; CDR3 protein: CASSLEAGWNTEAFF
D gene: .; clone size: .; V gene: TRBV11-2; J gene: TRBJ1-1; CDR3 DNA: TGTGCCAGCAGCTTAGGGGCGGGCACTGAAGCTTTCTTT; CDR3 protein: CASSLGAGTEAFF
D gene: .; clone size: once; V gene: TRBV19; J gene: TRBJ2-1; CDR3 DNA: TGTGCCAGTAGTAAGACCCCAATCGCGGACAATGAGCAGTTCTTC; CDR3 protein: CASSKTPIADNEQFF
D gene: TRBD2; clone size: .; V gene: TRBV30; J gene: TRBJ2-5; CDR3 DNA: TGTGCCTGGAGTGGAAGCGGGGGGCTCCAAGAGACCCAGTACTTC; CDR3 protein: CAWSGSGGLQETQYF
D gene: TRBD1; clone size: .; V gene: TRBV29-1; J gene: TRBJ2-5; CDR3 DNA: TGCAGCGCAGAAATTATCACCAGGGGGCAAGAGACCCAGTACTTC; CDR3 protein: CSAEIITRGQETQYF
D gene: TRBD1; clone size: .; V gene: TRBV10-3; J gene: TRBJ1-2; CDR3 DNA: TGTGCCATCAGTGAGTTCACAGGGGTCCAGGGTGGCTACACCTTC; CDR3 protein: CAISEFTGVQGGYTF
D gene: TRBD1; clone size: .; V gene: TRBV9; J gene: TRBJ1-1; CDR3 DNA: TGTGCCAGCAGCGTGAGGGACAGGTTGAACACTGAAGCTTTCTTT; CDR3 protein: CASSVRDRLNTEAFF
D gene: .; clone size: once; V gene: TRBV7-2; J gene: TRBJ2-7; CDR3 DNA: TGTGCCAGCAGCTTAATCACAGGGCAATACGAGCAGTACTTC; CDR3 protein: CASSLITGQYEQYF
D gene: TRBD2; clone size: .; V gene: TRBV2; J gene: TRBJ2-1; CDR3 DNA: TGTGCCAGTCGTTCGGGGGGTAATGAGCAGTTCTTC; CDR3 protein: CASRSGGNEQFF
D gene: .; clone size: .; V gene: TRBV6-1; J gene: TRBJ1-3; CDR3 DNA: TGTGCCAGCAGTGAGGGGCAAAACTCTGGAAACACCATATATTTT; CDR3 protein: CASSEGQNSGNTIYF
D gene: .; clone size: .; V gene: TRBV3-1/TRBV3-2; J gene: TRBJ2-4; CDR3 DNA: TGTGCCAGCAGCCAACAAGGGAGCATTCAGTACTTC; CDR3 protein: CASSQQGSIQYF
D gene: .; clone size: .; V gene: TRBV10-3; J gene: TRBJ2-2; CDR3 DNA: TGTGCCATCAGTGAGTTTATGAACACCGGGGAGCTGTTTTTT; CDR3 protein: CAISEFMNTGELFF
D gene: TRBD1; clone size: .; V gene: TRBV28; J gene: TRBJ1-2; CDR3 DNA: TGTGCCAGCAGTACGACAGGGATGGTCTATGGCTACACCTTC; CDR3 protein: CASSTTGMVYGYTF
D gene: .; clone size: .; V gene: TRBV6-2/TRBV6-3; J gene: TRBJ1-5; CDR3 DNA: TGTGCCAGCAGTTACGTTGCAGGGAGGCAGCCCCAGCATTTT; CDR3 protein: CASSYVAGRQPQHF
D gene: TRBD1; clone size: once; V gene: TRBV5-1; J gene: TRBJ1-4; CDR3 DNA: TGCGCCAGCAGCCTGGGACAGTCAGGAGGGGAAAAACTGTTTTTT; CDR3 protein: CASSLGQSGGEKLFF
D gene: .; clone size: .; V gene: TRBV24-1; J gene: TRBJ1-2; CDR3 DNA: TGTGCCACCAGTGATTTAGCAGGCCAGGGCTACACCTTC; CDR3 protein: CATSDLAGQGYTF
D gene: .; clone size: .; V gene: TRBV4-2; J gene: TRBJ2-3; CDR3 DNA: TGTGCCAGCAGCCAACCGGGGGGCGATACGCAGTATTTT; CDR3 protein: CASSQPGGDTQYF
D gene: TRBD2; clone size: .; V gene: TRBV7-2; J gene: TRBJ2-3; CDR3 DNA: TGTGCCAGCAGCTTAGCGCCGGGACTAGCGGGGGGGTTCACAGATACGCAGTATTTT; CDR3 protein: CASSLAPGLAGGFTDTQYF
D gene: TRBD2; clone size: .; V gene: TRBV4-2; J gene: TRBJ2-2; CDR3 DNA: TGTGCCAGCAGCCAAGATCCGCTAGCGGAGAACACCGGGGAGCTGTTTTTT; CDR3 protein: CASSQDPLAENTGELFF
D gene: TRBD1; clone size: .; V gene: TRBV5-4; J gene: TRBJ2-5; CDR3 DNA: TGTGCCAGCAGCTTGGGACAGGGGCAGACTGAGACCCAGTACTTC; CDR3 protein: CASSLGQGQTETQYF
D gene: TRBD1; clone size: .; V gene: TRBV19; J gene: TRBJ1-2; CDR3 DNA: TGTGCCAGTAGTCAGGCAGGGGGCATTAATGGCTACACCTTC; CDR3 protein: CASSQAGGINGYTF